The source of this TCR beta chain is a study of identifying expanded T cells in peripheral blood. TCRdb's copy holds only in-frame clones and misses some; the assay was immunoSEQ multiplex PCR. The sample yields approximately 85,000 clones, 80% to 90% seen once. The V gene's germline CDR1 is SGHTA and CDR2 FQGNSA. The CDR3 is 18 residues long. V was cut by 1 base and J by 0 bases, with 17 bases left in between. The chain carries TRBV7-2 and TRBJ2-3; tentative D call: TRBD2 (6 bases). Sequenced sample: blood. The sequence came from a person aged 18 to 69 in good health. CDR3 region: CASSLGIGLQSSTDTQYF. The DNA for the CDR3 is TGTGCCAGCAGCTTAGGCATCGGACTACAATCTAGCACAGATACGCAGTATTTT.